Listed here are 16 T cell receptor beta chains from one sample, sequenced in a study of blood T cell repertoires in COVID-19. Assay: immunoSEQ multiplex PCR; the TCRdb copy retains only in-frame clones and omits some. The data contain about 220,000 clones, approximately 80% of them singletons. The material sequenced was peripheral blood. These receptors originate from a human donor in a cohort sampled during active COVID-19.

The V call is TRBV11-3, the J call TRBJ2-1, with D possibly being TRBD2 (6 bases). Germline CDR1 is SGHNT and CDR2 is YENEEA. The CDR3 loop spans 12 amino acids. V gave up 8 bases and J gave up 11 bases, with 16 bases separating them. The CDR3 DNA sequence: TGTGCCAGCGAGGGTCCGGGACTCAAGCAGTTCTTC. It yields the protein CASEGPGLKQFF.

CDR3 in amino acids: CASSISGNTEAFF. The CDR3 nucleotides read TGTGCCAGTAGTATATCCGGGAACACTGAAGCTTTCTTT. This chain joins TRBV19 and TRBJ1-1; D unresolved. The length of the CDR3 is 13 residues. Per germline, CDR1 LNHDA and CDR2 SQIVND (reference sequence). Trimming left V 2 bases short and J 1 base short, with 5 bases between. Full variable domain (outside the CDR3, taken from reference TRBV19 and TRBJ1-1): DGGITQSPKYLFRKEGQNVTLSCEQNLNHDAMYWYRQDPGQGLRLIYYSQIVNDFQKGDIAEGYSVSREKKESFPLTVTSAQKNPTAFYLCASSISGNTEAFFGQGTRLTVV.

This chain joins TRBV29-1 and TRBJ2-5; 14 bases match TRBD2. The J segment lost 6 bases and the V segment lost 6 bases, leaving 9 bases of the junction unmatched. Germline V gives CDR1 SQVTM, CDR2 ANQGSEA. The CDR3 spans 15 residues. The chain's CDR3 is CSVSTSGGAGKTQYF. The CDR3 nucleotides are TGCAGCGTCTCGACTAGCGGGGGGGCCGGGAAGACCCAGTACTTC.

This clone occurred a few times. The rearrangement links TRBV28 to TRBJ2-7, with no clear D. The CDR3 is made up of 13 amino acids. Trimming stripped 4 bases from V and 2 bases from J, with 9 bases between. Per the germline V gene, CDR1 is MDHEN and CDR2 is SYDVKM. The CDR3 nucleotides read TGTGCCAGCAGTTCAAGACACCCCTACGAGCAGTACTTC. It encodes CASSSRHPYEQYF.

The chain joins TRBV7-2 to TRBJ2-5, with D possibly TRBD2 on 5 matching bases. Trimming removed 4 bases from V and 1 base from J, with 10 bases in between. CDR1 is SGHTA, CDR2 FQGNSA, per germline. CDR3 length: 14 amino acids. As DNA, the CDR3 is TGTGCCAGCAGCTCCCATAGCGCCCAAGAGACCCAGTACTTC. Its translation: CASSSHSAQETQYF.

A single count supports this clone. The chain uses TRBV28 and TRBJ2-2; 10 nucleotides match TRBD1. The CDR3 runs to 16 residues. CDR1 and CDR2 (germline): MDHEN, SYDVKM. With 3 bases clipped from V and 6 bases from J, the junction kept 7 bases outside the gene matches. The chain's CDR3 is CASSLRSGTGAGELFF. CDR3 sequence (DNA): TGTGCCAGCAGTTTGCGCTCCGGGACAGGGGCCGGGGAGCTGTTTTTT.

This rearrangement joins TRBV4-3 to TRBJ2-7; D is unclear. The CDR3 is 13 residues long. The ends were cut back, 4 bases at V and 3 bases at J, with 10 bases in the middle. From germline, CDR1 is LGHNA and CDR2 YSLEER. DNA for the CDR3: TGCGCCAGCAGCCTAGGAGAGAGCTACGAGCAGTACTTC. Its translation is CASSLGESYEQYF.

CDR3 sequence (DNA): TGTGCCAGCTCACTAATGGGACAGGTCAACAATCAGCCCCAGCATTTT. It encodes CASSLMGQVNNQPQHF. The V gene is TRBV18, the J gene TRBJ1-5, with TRBD1 identical over 8 bases. CDR1 and CDR2 (germline): KGHSH, LQKENI. V was pared by 4 bases and J by 3 bases, with 8 bases of the junction left unmatched. This CDR3 comprises 16 residues.

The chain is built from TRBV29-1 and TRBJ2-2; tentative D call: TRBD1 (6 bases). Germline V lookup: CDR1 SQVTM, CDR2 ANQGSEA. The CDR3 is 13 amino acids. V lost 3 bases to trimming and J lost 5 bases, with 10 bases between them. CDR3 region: CSVDRGETGELFF. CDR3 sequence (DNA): TGCAGCGTTGACAGGGGTGAAACCGGGGAGCTGTTTTTT.

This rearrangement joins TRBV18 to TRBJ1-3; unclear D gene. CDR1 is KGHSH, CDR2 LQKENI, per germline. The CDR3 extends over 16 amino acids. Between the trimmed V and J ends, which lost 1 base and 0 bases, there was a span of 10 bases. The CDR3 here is CASSPRVASSGNTIYF. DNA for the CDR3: TGTGCCAGCTCACCACGTGTAGCTAGCTCTGGAAACACCATATATTTT.

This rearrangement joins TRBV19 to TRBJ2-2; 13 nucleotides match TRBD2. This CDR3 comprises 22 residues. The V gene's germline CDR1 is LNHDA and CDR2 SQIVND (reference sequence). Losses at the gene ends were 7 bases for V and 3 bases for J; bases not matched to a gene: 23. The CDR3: CASKIGSPGLAGPIFYTGELFF. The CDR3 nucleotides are TGTGCCAGTAAGATCGGCAGCCCGGGACTAGCGGGACCTATTTTCTACACCGGGGAGCTGTTTTTT.

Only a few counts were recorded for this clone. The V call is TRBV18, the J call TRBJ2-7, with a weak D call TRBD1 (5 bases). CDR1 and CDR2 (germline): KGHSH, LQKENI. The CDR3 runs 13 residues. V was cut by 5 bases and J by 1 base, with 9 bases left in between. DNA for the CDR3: TGTGCCAGCTCAGAGGACACTTCCTACGAGCAGTACTTC. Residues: CASSEDTSYEQYF.

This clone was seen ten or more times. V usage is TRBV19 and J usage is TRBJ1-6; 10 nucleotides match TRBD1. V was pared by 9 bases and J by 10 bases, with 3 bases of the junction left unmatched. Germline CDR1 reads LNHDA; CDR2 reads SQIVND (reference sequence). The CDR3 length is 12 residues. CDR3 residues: CASGTGESPLHF. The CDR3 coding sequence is TGTGCCAGCGGGACAGGGGAATCACCCCTCCACTTT.

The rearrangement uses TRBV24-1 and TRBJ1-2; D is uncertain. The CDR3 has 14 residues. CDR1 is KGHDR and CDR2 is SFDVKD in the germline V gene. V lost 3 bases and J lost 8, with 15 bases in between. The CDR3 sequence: CATSDGGRWGGYTF. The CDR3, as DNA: TGTGCCACCAGTGATGGAGGCAGGTGGGGAGGCTACACCTTC.

The CDR3 bases are TGTGCCAGCAGTTTATGGGTGCGCTACAATGAGCAGTTCTTC. Translating it yields CASSLWVRYNEQFF. This chain links TRBV28 with TRBJ2-1, with D uncertain. The germline V and J ends were trimmed by 0 bases and 3 bases, with 6 bases remaining between them. CDR1 is MDHEN, CDR2 SYDVKM, per germline. The CDR3 is made up of 14 amino acids.

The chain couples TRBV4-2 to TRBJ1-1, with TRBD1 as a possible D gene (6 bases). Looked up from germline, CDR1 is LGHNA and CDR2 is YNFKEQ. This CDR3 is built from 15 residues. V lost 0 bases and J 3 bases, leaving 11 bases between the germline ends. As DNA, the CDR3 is TGTGCCAGCAGCCAAGATGGGTCAGGGGACACTGAAGCTTTCTTT. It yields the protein CASSQDGSGDTEAFF.